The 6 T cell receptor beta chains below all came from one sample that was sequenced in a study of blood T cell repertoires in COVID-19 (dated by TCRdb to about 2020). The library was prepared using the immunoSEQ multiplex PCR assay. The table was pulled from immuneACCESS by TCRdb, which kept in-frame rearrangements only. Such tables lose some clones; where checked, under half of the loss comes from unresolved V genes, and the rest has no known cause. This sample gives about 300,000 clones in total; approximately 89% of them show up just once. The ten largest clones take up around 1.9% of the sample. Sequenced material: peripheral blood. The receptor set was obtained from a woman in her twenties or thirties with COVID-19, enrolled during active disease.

The CDR3 here is CASSSRQGTNYGYTF. CDR3 DNA sequence: TGTGCCAGCAGCTCCAGACAGGGTACCAACTATGGCTACACCTTC. The chain joins TRBV28 to TRBJ1-2, with 7 bases that match TRBD1. Germline CDR1 reads MDHEN; CDR2 reads SYDVKM. The ends lost 6 bases at V and 2 bases at J; junction bases unmatched: 9. The CDR3 covers 15 residues.

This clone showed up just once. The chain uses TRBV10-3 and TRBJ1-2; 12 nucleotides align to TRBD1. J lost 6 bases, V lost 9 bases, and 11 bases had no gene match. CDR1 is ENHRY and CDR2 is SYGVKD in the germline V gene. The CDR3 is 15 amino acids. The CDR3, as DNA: TGTGCCATTAGAATTCCCGGGACAGGGGGCGATGGCTACACCTTC. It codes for CAIRIPGTGGDGYTF.

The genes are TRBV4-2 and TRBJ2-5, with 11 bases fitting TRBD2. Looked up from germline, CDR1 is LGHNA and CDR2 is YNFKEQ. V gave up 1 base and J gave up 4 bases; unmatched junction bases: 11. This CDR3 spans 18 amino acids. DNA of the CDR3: TGTGCCAGCAGCCAAGCATCTAGCGGGGGGCATGGGGGAGAGACCCAGTACTTC. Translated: CASSQASSGGHGGETQYF.

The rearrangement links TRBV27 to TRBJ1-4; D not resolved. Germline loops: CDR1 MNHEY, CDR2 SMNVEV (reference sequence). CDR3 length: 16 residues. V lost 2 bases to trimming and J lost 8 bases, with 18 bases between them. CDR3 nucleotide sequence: TGTGCCAGCAGTTTACACCGAACTTTGGGCCAGGAAAAACTGTTTTTT. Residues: CASSLHRTLGQEKLFF.

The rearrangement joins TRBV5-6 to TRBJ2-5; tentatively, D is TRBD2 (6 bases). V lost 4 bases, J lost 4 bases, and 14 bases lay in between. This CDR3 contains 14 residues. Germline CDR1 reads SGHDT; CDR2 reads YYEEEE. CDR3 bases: TGTGCCAGCAGCACGGACCTGGGGGGAGAGACCCAGTACTTC. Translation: CASSTDLGGETQYF.

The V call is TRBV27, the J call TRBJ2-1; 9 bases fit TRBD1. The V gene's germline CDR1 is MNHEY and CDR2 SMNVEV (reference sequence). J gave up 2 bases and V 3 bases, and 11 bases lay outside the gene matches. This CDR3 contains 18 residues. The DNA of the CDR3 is TGTGCCAGCAGTTTCCGGGACAGGGCTCAACTTACCTACAATGAGCAGTTCTTC. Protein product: CASSFRDRAQLTYNEQFF.